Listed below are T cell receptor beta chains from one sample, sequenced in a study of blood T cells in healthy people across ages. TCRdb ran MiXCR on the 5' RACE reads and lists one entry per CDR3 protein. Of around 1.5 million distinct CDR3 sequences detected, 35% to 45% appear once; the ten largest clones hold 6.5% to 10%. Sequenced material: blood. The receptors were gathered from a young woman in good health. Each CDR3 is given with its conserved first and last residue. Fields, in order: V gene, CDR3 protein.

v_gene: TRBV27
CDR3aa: CASSSNTGYEQYF

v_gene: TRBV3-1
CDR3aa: CASSRAVYYEQYF

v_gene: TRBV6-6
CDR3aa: CASRTSDHEQFF

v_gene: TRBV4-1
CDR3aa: CASSQDGTSGGGTQYF

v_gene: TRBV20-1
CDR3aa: CGASVLGKNIQYF

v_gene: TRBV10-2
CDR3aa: CASREGPGWDEQYF

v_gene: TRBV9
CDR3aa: CASSVGSGSVYEQYF

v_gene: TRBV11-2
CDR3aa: CASSLYYRDRNYNEQYF

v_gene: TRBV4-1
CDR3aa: CASSQEGGQGYTDTQYF

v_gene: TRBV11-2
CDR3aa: CASSLTGTSGSSREQFF

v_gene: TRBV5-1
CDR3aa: CASSWTLAGQGPFYGYTF

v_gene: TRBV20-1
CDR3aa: CSATSPPSTDTQYF

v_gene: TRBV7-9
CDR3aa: CASSLQSGRANEQFF

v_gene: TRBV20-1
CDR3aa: CSASPTGQGSGYTF

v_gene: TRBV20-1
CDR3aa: CSARGRDSDINYGYTF

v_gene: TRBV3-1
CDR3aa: CASSRVDRGREDTQYF

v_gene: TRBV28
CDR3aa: CASRPEYNEQFF

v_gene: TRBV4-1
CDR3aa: CASSQGPGDQPQHF

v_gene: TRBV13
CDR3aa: CASLDRDSTDTQYF

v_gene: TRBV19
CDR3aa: CAINKGTNYNEQFF

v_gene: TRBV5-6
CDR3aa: CASSFGRNSYEQYF

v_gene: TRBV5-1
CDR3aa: CASGGLKRGEKDTQYF

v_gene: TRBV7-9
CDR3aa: CASSLRGFTEAFF

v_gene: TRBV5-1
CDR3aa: CASSLETDAANYGYTF

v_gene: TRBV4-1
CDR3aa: CASSQDFGGLAGLEQFF

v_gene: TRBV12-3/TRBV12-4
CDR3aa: CASRGQLDQPQHF

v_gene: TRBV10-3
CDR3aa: CAISDLSTDEQYF

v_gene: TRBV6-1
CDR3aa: CASSEPGQGNTEAFF

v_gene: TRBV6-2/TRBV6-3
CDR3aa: CASRRGNGEQFF

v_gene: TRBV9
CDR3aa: CASSVAQVARVEQFF

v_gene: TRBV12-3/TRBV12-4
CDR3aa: CASSLGSPGGGAFF

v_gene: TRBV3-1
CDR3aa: CASSQDAGDTQYF

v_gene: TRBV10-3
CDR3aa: CAISTGASYEQYF

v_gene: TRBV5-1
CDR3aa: CASTRGLADSPLHF

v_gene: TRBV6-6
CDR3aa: CASSLGPWGNEQFF

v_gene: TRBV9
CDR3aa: CASSVPGRGYTF

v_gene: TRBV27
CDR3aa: CASSFLTGELFF

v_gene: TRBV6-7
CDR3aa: CASISDRGDEQFF

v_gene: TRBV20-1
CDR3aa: CSARWLEGETQYF

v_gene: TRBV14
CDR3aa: CASSQDQGPYNEQFF

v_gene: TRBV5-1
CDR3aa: CASSLIPGAAYNEQYF

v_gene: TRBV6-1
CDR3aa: CASSPPGTSGRNEQFF

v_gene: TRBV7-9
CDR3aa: CASSPGSGTLRKWQYF

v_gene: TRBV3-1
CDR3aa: CASSQGLLTGLDYEQYF

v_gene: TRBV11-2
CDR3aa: CASSNTRYQETQYF